Shown below are 32 T cell receptor beta chains from a single sample sequenced in a study of T cell repertoires in cytomegalovirus infection. TCRdb independently ran MiXCR on the reads; one entry per CDR3 protein. The sample yields about 35,000 distinct CDR3 sequences, approximately 52% seen once. These receptors' targets are unknown. The specimen comprised CD8+ T cells from cultured PBMCs, sampled from culture after CMV antigen stimulation. Receptors were obtained from a human donor in good health (CMV status not recorded). Some clones in this sample may be carry-over from other donors' samples.

The chain links TRBV7-6 to TRBJ2-7; weak D call: TRBD1 (5 bases). The CDR3 consists of 13 residues. CDR1 and CDR2 from the germline V gene are SGHVS and FNYEAQ. Trimming left V 5 bases short and J 4 bases short, with 12 bases between. CDR3 sequence reads: CASSPGDSYEQYF. The CDR3 DNA reads as TGTGCCAGCAGCCCCGGAGACAGTTACGAGCAGTACTTC.

J is TRBJ1-5 and V is TRBV2; possible D gene TRBD1, 6 bases. Germline V gene sequence: CDR1 SNHLY, CDR2 FYNNEI. The ends were cut back, 3 bases at V and 1 base at J, with 13 bases in the middle. The CDR3 covers 16 residues. The CDR3 DNA reads TGTGCCAGCAGTGACGCAGGGGTTATGAGCAATCAGCCCCAGCATTTT. This encodes CASSDAGVMSNQPQHF.

V gene TRBV7-8 combines with J gene TRBJ2-1, with unresolved D. Looked up from germline, CDR1 is SGHVS and CDR2 is FQNEAQ. The V gene lost 5 bases and the J gene lost 8 bases, with 13 bases spanning the gap. CDR3 length: 13 residues. The CDR3 region has the DNA TGTGCCAGCAGCCCTGGTCTGAGCCATGAGCAGTTCTTC. Translation: CASSPGLSHEQFF.

This clonotype was recorded only once. The chain joins TRBV7-6 to TRBJ2-3, with a weak D call TRBD2 (6 bases). V was trimmed by 3 bases and J by 4 bases, leaving 8 bases between them. The V gene's germline CDR1 is SGHVS and CDR2 FNYEAQ. This CDR3 has 13 amino acids. The CDR3 spells CASSLEGADTQYF. The DNA for the CDR3 is TGTGCCAGCAGCTTGGAGGGCGCAGATACGCAGTATTTT.

The rearrangement joins TRBV20-1 to TRBJ1-1; D perhaps matches TRBD1 (5 bases). Germline-derived CDR1 and CDR2 are DFQATT and SNEGSKA (reference sequence). This CDR3 comprises 15 residues. V gave up 4 bases and J gave up 0 bases, with 15 bases separating them. The CDR3 here is CSATAPRQLNTEAFF. CDR3 coding DNA: TGCAGTGCTACAGCACCCCGACAGCTGAACACTGAAGCTTTCTTT.

This rearrangement joins TRBV29-1 to TRBJ2-6; 10 nucleotides line up with TRBD1. The V and J ends lost 0 bases and 2 bases, in that order; junction bases with no gene match: 13. Germline-derived CDR1 and CDR2 are SQVTM and ANQGSEA. There are 20 residues in the CDR3. CDR3: CSVEERSGTGAPTGANVLTF. CDR3 in DNA: TGCAGCGTTGAAGAGCGCTCCGGGACAGGGGCACCAACTGGGGCCAACGTCCTGACTTTC.

This clonotype was observed a handful of times. The chain recombines TRBV7-9 with TRBJ2-5; tentatively, D is TRBD1 (6 bases). Trimming cost V 8 bases and J 5 bases, with 21 bases left between them. Germline V CDR1 and CDR2: SEHNR, FQNEAQ (reference sequence). The CDR3 has 15 residues. The CDR3 spells CASGTPGQGRETQYF. In DNA form, the CDR3 reads TGTGCCAGCGGAACTCCCGGGCAGGGGCGCGAGACCCAGTACTTC.

The chain joins TRBV6-1 to TRBJ1-6, with TRBD1 matching over 9 bases. V dropped 10 bases and J dropped 6; count of bases not matched to a gene: 7. The CDR3 spans 14 residues. Germline V gives CDR1 MNHNS, CDR2 SASEGT. The CDR3 loop reads CATTDRGGNSPLHF. The CDR3 DNA reads TGTGCCACCACGGACAGGGGAGGTAATTCACCCCTCCACTTT.

The chain combines TRBV7-2 with TRBJ2-5, with 8 nucleotides matching TRBD1. The CDR3 contains 15 residues. The germline CDR1 and CDR2 sequences are SGHTA and FQGNSA. The junction had 7 bases not matched to a gene; V was cut back by 2 bases and J by 5 bases. The CDR3 DNA sequence: TGTGCCAGCAGCTTACGCAGGGGGCACTCCGAGACCCAGTACTTC. Amino acids: CASSLRRGHSETQYF.

This clonotype was found many times. V gene TRBV4-2 combines with J gene TRBJ1-5, with D maybe TRBD1 (5 bases). Germline-derived CDR1 and CDR2 are LGHNA and YNFKEQ. The V end was cut by 0 bases, the J end by 7 bases, with 13 bases between. The CDR3 consists of 15 residues. The CDR3 DNA reads TGTGCCAGCAGCCAAGATTTTGGAGGGGTGCAGCCCCAGCATTTT. Protein: CASSQDFGGVQPQHF.

The V gene is TRBV7-6, the J gene TRBJ2-5; D ambiguous. The CDR3 is 12 residues long. V shed 5 bases and J shed 9 bases, with 13 bases lying between them. In germline, CDR1 is SGHVS, CDR2 FNYEAQ. CDR3 bases: TGTGCCAGCAGCCCCGGGCCCTTGGCCCAGTACTTC. This encodes CASSPGPLAQYF.

This chain joins TRBV3-1 and TRBJ2-2; weak D call: TRBD1 (6 bases). The CDR3 length is 18 residues. Germline V lookup: CDR1 LGHDT, CDR2 YNNKEL (reference sequence). The V and J ends lost 3 bases and 3 bases respectively, with 20 bases between them. CDR3 amino acids: CASSHPRRQGSDTGELFF. In nucleotides, the CDR3 is TGTGCCAGCAGCCATCCCAGGAGGCAGGGGTCGGACACCGGGGAGCTGTTTTTT.

The chain recombines TRBV27 with TRBJ1-3; D is perhaps TRBD1 (5 bases). This CDR3 region has 15 residues. Trimming shortened V by 0 bases and J by 4 bases, and 10 bases separated the two germline ends. Germline CDR1 and CDR2: MNHEY and SMNVEV (reference sequence). The CDR3 loop is CASSLSYGDGNTIYF. In DNA, the CDR3 is TGTGCCAGCAGTTTATCATATGGGGACGGAAACACCATATATTTT.

This clonotype has a handful of counts. The chain is built from TRBV6-1 and TRBJ1-2; D is undetermined. V gave up 5 bases and J gave up 2 bases, with 9 bases separating them. The germline V gene encodes CDR1 MNHNS and CDR2 SASEGT. This CDR3 comprises 13 residues. CDR3 sequence (DNA): TGTGCCAGCAGTTCTGACGGAAACTATGGCTACACCTTC. Translated, it gives CASSSDGNYGYTF.

The sample holds a few counts of this clonotype. The chain is built from TRBV6-5 and TRBJ2-1; D assignment may be TRBD1 or TRBD2 (6 bases each). V dropped 2 bases and J dropped 8 bases, with 16 bases sitting between them. The CDR3 is 15 residues long. Germline CDR1 MNHEY, CDR2 SVGAGI. CDR3 DNA: TGTGCCAGCAGTTACCGGGGGCCACCCCCCCATGAGCAGTTCTTC. Its translation: CASSYRGPPPHEQFF.

J is TRBJ1-5 and V is TRBV12-3 or TRBV12-4; D unclear. The CDR3 sequence is 15 residues long. The V end lost 2 bases, the J end lost 3 bases, and 11 bases lay between the germline ends. The CDR3 spells CASSLIGDPNQPQHF. The CDR3 DNA is TGTGCCAGCAGTTTAATCGGGGATCCCAATCAGCCCCAGCATTTT.

This chain joins TRBV7-9 and TRBJ2-1; unclear D gene. The CDR3 length is 13 residues. Trimming took 3 bases from V and 9 from J, leaving 12 bases between them. Per the germline V gene, CDR1 is SEHNR and CDR2 is FQNEAQ (reference sequence). DNA of the CDR3: TGTGCCAGCAGCTTCCCAGCGTCCACTGAGCAGTTCTTC. This translates into CASSFPASTEQFF.

The V gene is TRBV28, the J gene TRBJ2-1, with 12 bases identical to TRBD2. V lost 5 bases to trimming and J lost 8 bases; unmatched junction nucleotides: 7. Germline V gene lookup returns CDR1 MDHEN and CDR2 SYDVKM. This CDR3 spans 15 amino acids. The CDR3 bases are TGTGCCAGCAGTGGACGACTAGCGGGGGTGCATGAGCAGTTCTTC. Its translation is CASSGRLAGVHEQFF.

The rearrangement links TRBV7-7 to TRBJ1-4, with 7 bases matching TRBD1. CDR3 length equals 14 residues. Germline CDR1 reads SSHAT; CDR2 reads FNYEAQ (reference sequence). The trim removed 5 bases at V and 8 bases at J, leaving 8 bases unmatched. DNA for the CDR3: TGTGCCAGCAGCCCACAGGGGACCAAGGAAAAACTGTTTTTT. This codes for CASSPQGTKEKLFF.

This clonotype was seen more than once but under ten times. At one boundary the junction diverges from the germline segment, which might be a read error. The chain employs TRBV7-9 and TRBJ2-7, with D possibly being TRBD1 or TRBD2 (5 bases each). The CDR3 contains 15 residues. In germline, CDR1 is SEHNR, CDR2 FQNEAQ (reference sequence). CDR3 DNA sequence: TGTGCCAGCAGCTCCCGGGACGGCGGTTTCTACGAGCAGGACTTC. This encodes CASSSRDGGFYEQDF.

This sequence joins TRBV7-9 and TRBJ1-2; 7 positions agree with TRBD1. The CDR3 runs 16 residues. The V segment lost 4 bases and the J segment 2 bases; nucleotides outside the gene matches: 10. Germline V lookup: CDR1 SEHNR, CDR2 FQNEAQ (reference sequence). The CDR3 sequence: CASSSRDRSLNYGYTF. CDR3 nucleotides: TGTGCCAGCAGCTCCCGGGACAGAAGTCTCAACTATGGCTACACCTTC.

The CDR3 reads CASSSTGVVGNEQFF. In nucleotides, the CDR3 is TGTGCCAGCAGCTCGACAGGGGTCGTCGGCAATGAGCAGTTCTTC. The rearrangement uses TRBV7-6 and TRBJ2-1; 8 bases are shared with TRBD1. J gave up 6 bases and V 4 bases, and 8 bases lay outside the gene matches. The CDR3 spans 15 residues. The germline CDR1 and CDR2 sequences are SGHVS and FNYEAQ.

This clonotype was observed a handful of times. The chain has TRBV2 and TRBJ2-7; D is undetermined. V shed 4 bases and J shed 6 bases, with 19 bases lying between them. The CDR3 contains 15 residues. The V gene's germline CDR1 is SNHLY and CDR2 FYNNEI. Here the CDR3 DNA reads TGTGCCAGCAGTGCGATCCGCGGTAAAGGCTTCGAGCAGTACTTC. Protein product: CASSAIRGKGFEQYF.

The V and J genes are TRBV7-8 and TRBJ2-5; D could derive from TRBD1 or TRBD2 (6 bases each). Germline CDR1 SGHVS, CDR2 FQNEAQ. The germline V and J ends were trimmed by 2 bases and 5 bases, with 12 bases remaining between them. There are 14 residues in the CDR3. CDR3: CASSLYGGRETQYF. CDR3 coding DNA: TGTGCCAGCAGCTTATACGGGGGCCGGGAGACCCAGTACTTC.

This clonotype turned up a few times. The gene calls are TRBV27 and TRBJ2-3; D not resolved. The CDR3 extends over 13 amino acids. The ends were cut back, 2 bases at V and 0 bases at J, with 3 bases in the middle. Germline lookup yields CDR1 MNHEY and CDR2 SMNVEV (reference sequence). Here the CDR3 DNA reads TGTGCCAGCAGTTTAGCTAGCACAGATACGCAGTATTTT. This translates into CASSLASTDTQYF.

This clonotype has just one count. The V call is TRBV5-5, the J call TRBJ1-5; 7 bases match TRBD1. In germline, CDR1 is SGHKS, CDR2 YYEKEE (reference sequence). The CDR3 spans 14 residues. Trimming cost V 4 bases and J 6 bases; bases outside gene matches: 7. In DNA form, the CDR3 reads TGTGCCAGCAGCCCGGACAGGACAACTCAGCCCCAGCATTTT. Amino acids: CASSPDRTTQPQHF. Full variable domain (rest looked up from reference TRBV5-5 and TRBJ1-5): DAGVTQSPTHLIKTRGQQVTLRCSPISGHKSVSWYQQVLGQGPQFIFQYYEKEERGRGNFPDRFSARQFPNYSSELNVNALLLGDSALYLCASSPDRTTQPQHFGDGTRLSIL.

This chain links TRBV6-8 with TRBJ2-5; TRBD2 matches at 12 bases. The CDR3 runs 18 residues. Trimming cost V 0 bases and J 1 base; bases outside gene matches: 6. CDR1 is MNHGY, CDR2 SAAAGT, per germline. Here the CDR3 reads CASSYSMTSGSFQETQYF. As DNA, the CDR3 is TGTGCCAGCAGTTACTCGATGACTAGCGGGAGCTTCCAAGAGACCCAGTACTTC.

DNA of the CDR3: TGTGCCAGCAGCTTGGAGGGGGCATATAATTCACCCCTCCACTTT. Encoded protein: CASSLEGAYNSPLHF. The gene calls are TRBV7-6 and TRBJ1-6; 7 nucleotides align to TRBD1. V lost 3 bases, J lost 4 bases, and 3 bases stayed unmatched. The germline CDR1 and CDR2 sequences are SGHVS and FNYEAQ. The CDR3 extends over 15 amino acids.

This clonotype was seen repeatedly, ten times or more. The V gene is TRBV28, the J gene TRBJ2-3; D is perhaps TRBD2 (5 bases). CDR1 is MDHEN, CDR2 SYDVKM, per germline. V was shortened by 8 bases and J by 0 bases, with 15 bases between the two germline ends. CDR3 size: 15 residues. The CDR3 spells CASLLLAGSTDTQYF. DNA for the CDR3: TGTGCCAGCCTGCTGCTAGCCGGTAGCACAGATACGCAGTATTTT.

The chain has TRBV7-8 and TRBJ2-7; a possible D gene is TRBD1 (5 bases). Trimming pared 4 bases from V and 2 bases from J, leaving 9 bases between. The CDR3 covers 13 residues. CDR1 and CDR2 from the germline V gene are SGHVS and FQNEAQ. CDR3 nucleotide sequence: TGTGCCAGCAGCTCCGACAGTCCCTACGAGCAGTACTTC. It yields the protein CASSSDSPYEQYF.

This clonotype was counted many times. This chain uses TRBV10-3 with TRBJ1-1; maybe TRBD1 (5 bases). The germline gives CDR1 ENHRY, CDR2 SYGVKD. Trimming cost V 7 bases and J 1 base, with 13 bases left between them. The CDR3 length is 14 residues. This CDR3 is CAITTDNPNTEAFF. The CDR3 DNA follows: TGTGCCATCACCACGGACAACCCGAACACTGAAGCTTTCTTT.

The chain has TRBV6-6 and TRBJ2-6, with a weak D call TRBD1 (5 bases). The CDR3 spans 16 residues. CDR1 is MNHNY and CDR2 is SVGAGI in the germline V gene (reference sequence). The V end was cut by 3 bases, the J end by 3 bases, with 12 bases between. The CDR3 nucleotides read TGTGCCAGCAGTTATTTTGGGGCGCTTGGGGCCAACGTCCTGACTTTC. This gives the protein CASSYFGALGANVLTF.